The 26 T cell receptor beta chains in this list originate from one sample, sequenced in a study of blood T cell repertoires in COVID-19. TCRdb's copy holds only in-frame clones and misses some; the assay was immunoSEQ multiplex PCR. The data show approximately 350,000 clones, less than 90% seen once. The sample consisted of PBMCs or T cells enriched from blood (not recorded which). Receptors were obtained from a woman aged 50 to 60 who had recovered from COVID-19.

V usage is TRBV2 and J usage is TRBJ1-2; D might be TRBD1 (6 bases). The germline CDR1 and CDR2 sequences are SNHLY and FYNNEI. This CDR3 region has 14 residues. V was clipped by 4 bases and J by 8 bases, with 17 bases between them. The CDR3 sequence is CASSASRGNVGYTF. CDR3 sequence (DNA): TGTGCCAGCAGTGCCTCGAGGGGGAACGTAGGCTACACCTTC.

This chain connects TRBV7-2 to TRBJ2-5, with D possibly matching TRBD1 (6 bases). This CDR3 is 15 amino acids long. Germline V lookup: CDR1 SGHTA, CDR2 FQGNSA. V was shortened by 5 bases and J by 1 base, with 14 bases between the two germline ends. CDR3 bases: TGTGCCAGCAGCCGCGCGTACAGGGCCCAAGAGACCCAGTACTTC. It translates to CASSRAYRAQETQYF.

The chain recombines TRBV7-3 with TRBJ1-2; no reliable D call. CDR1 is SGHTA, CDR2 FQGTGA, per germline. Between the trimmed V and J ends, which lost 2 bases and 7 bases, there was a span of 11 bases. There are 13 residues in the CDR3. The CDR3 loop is CASSLLYGVGYTF. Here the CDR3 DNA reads TGTGCCAGCAGCTTATTGTACGGAGTTGGCTACACCTTC.

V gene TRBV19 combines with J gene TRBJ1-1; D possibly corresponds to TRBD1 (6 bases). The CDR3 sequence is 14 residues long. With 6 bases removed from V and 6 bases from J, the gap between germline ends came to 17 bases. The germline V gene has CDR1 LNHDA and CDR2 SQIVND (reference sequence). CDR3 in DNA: TGTGCCAGTAGGGACCAGGGGTTTGTTGCTGAAGCTTTCTTT. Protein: CASRDQGFVAEAFF.

The CDR3 sequence is CSVRGFQLAPGTDTQYF. The CDR3 nucleotides are TGCAGCGTGAGGGGCTTTCAACTAGCGCCGGGCACAGATACGCAGTATTTT. The J gene is TRBJ2-3, the V gene TRBV29-1; 7 nucleotides line up with TRBD2. V was pared by 6 bases and J by 1 base, with 16 bases of the junction left unmatched. The CDR3 runs to 17 residues. Germline V gene lookup returns CDR1 SQVTM and CDR2 ANQGSEA.

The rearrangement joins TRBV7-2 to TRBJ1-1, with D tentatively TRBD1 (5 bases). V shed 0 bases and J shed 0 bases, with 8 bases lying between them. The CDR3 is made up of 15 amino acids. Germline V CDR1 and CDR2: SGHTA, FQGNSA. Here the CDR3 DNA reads TGTGCCAGCAGCTTAGCGGGGACTATGAACACTGAAGCTTTCTTT. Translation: CASSLAGTMNTEAFF.

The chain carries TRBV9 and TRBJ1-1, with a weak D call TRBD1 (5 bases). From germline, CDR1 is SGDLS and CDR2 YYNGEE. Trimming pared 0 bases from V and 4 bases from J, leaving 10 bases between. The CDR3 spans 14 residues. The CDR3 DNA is TGTGCCAGCAGCGTAGGGGGGGTAGCCACTGAAGCTTTCTTT. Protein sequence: CASSVGGVATEAFF. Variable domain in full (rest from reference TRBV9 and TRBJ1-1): DSGVTQTPKHLITATGQRVTLRCSPRSGDLSVYWYQQSLDQGLQFLIQYYNGEERAKGNILERFSAQQFPDLHSELNLSSLELGDSALYFCASSVGGVATEAFFGQGTRLTVV.

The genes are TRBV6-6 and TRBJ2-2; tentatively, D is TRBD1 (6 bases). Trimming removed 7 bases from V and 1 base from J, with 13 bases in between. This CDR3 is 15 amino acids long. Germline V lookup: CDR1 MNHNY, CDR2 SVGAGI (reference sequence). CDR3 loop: CASISPGQNTGELFF. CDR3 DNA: TGTGCCAGCATTTCGCCGGGACAGAACACCGGGGAGCTGTTTTTT.

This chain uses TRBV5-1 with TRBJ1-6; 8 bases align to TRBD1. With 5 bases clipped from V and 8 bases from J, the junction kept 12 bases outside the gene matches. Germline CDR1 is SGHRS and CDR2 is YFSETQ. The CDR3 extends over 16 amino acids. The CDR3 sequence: CASSRKPGQEDSPLHF. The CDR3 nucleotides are TGCGCCAGCAGTCGTAAACCGGGACAGGAGGATTCACCCCTCCACTTT.

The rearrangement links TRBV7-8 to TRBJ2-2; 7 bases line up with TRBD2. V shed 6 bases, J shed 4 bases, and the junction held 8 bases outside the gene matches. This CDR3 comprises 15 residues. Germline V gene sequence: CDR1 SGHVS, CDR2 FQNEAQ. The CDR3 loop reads CASRGGASGTGELFF. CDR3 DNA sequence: TGTGCCAGCAGGGGAGGGGCCTCGGGCACCGGGGAGCTGTTTTTT.

The CDR3 DNA reads TGTGCCAGCAGTTACTCTATGTACTACGAGCAGTACTTC. It translates to CASSYSMYYEQYF. The V call is TRBV6-5, the J call TRBJ2-7; D unclear. The CDR3 is 13 amino acids. V was shortened by 0 bases and J by 3 bases, with 6 bases between the two germline ends. Germline V gene lookup returns CDR1 MNHEY and CDR2 SVGAGI.

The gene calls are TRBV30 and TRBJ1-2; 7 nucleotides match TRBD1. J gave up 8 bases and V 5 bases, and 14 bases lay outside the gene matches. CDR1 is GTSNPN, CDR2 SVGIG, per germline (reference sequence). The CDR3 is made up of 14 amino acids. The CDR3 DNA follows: TGTGCCTGGGAGGGGGACAGTTCAGTTTGGGGCTACACCTTC. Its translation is CAWEGDSSVWGYTF.

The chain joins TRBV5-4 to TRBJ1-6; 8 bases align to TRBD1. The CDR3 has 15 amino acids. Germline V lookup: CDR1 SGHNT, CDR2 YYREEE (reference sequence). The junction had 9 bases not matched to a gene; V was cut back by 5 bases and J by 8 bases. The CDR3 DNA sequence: TGTGCCAGCAGTCCCGGACAGGGTAGGGATTCACCCCTCCACTTT. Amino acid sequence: CASSPGQGRDSPLHF. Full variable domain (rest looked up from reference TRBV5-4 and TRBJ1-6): ETGVTQSPTHLIKTRGQQVTLRCSSQSGHNTVSWYQQALGQGPQFIFQYYREEENGRGNFPPRFSGLQFPNYSSELNVNALELDDSALYLCASSPGQGRDSPLHFGNGTRLTVT.

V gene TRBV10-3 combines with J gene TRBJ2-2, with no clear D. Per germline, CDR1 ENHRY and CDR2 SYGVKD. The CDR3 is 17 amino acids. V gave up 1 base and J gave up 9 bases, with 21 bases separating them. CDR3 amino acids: CAISEYPTEMSIRELFF. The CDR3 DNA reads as TGTGCCATCAGTGAGTACCCAACCGAGATGAGTATACGGGAGCTGTTTTTT.

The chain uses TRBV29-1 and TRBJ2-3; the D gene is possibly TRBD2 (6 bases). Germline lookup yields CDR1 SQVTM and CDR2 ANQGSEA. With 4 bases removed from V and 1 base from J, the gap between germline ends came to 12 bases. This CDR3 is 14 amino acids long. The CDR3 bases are TGCAGCGTTGTATCGCCGGGGGGCACAGATACGCAGTATTTT. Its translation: CSVVSPGGTDTQYF.

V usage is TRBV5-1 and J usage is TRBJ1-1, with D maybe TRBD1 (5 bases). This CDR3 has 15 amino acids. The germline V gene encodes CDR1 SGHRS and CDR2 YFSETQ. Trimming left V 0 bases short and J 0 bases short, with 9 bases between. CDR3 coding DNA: TGCGCCAGCAGCTTGGGCGGGGGAATGAACACTGAAGCTTTCTTT. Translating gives CASSLGGGMNTEAFF.

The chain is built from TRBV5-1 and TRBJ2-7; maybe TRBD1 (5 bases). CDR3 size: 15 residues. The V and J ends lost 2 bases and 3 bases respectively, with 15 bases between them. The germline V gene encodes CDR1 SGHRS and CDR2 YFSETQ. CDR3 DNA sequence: TGCGCCAGCAGCTTCCAGGGAATATCGCACTACGAGCAGTACTTC. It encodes CASSFQGISHYEQYF.

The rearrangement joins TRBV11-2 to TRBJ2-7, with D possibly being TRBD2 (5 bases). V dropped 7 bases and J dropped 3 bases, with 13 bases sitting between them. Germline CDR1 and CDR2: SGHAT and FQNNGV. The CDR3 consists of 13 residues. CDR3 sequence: CASTYGMRYEQYF. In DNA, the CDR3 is TGTGCCAGCACCTACGGGATGCGCTACGAGCAGTACTTC.

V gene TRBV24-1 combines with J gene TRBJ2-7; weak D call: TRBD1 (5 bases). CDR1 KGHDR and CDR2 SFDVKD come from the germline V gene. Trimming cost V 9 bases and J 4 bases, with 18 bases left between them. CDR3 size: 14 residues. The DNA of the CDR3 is TGTGCCACCGGGGCTTTTAAGGGTCTTTACGAGCAGTACTTC. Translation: CATGAFKGLYEQYF.

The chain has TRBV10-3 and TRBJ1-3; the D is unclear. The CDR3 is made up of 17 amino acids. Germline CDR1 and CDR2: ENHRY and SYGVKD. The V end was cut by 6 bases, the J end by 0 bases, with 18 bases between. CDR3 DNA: TGTGCCATCAGCCCGGGGTTACTCAGCAGCTCTGGAAACACCATATATTTT. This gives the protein CAISPGLLSSSGNTIYF.

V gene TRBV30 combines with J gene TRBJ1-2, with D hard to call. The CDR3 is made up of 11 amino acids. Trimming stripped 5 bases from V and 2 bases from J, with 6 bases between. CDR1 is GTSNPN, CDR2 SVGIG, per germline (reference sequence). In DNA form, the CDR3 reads TGTGCCTGGGATTTAAACTATGGCTACACCTTC. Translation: CAWDLNYGYTF.

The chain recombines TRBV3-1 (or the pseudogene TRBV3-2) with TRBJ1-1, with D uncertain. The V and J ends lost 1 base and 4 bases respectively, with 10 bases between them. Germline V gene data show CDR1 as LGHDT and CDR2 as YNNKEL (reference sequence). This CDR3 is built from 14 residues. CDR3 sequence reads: CASSQAGFGTEAFF. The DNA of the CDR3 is TGTGCCAGCAGCCAAGCCGGTTTTGGCACTGAAGCTTTCTTT.

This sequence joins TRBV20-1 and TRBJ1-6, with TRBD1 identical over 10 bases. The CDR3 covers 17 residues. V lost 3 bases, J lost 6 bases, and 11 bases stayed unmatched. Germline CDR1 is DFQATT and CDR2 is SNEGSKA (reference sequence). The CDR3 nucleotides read TGCAGTGCTAGTACCTCCGGGACAGGGGTGGGTAATTCACCCCTCCACTTT. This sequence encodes CSASTSGTGVGNSPLHF.

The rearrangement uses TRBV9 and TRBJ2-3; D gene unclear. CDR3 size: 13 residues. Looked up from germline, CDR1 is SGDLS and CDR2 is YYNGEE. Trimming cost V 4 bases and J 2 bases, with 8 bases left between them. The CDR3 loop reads CASSLTHTDTQYF. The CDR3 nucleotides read TGTGCCAGCAGCCTAACCCACACAGATACGCAGTATTTT. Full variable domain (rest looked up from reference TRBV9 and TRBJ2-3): DSGVTQTPKHLITATGQRVTLRCSPRSGDLSVYWYQQSLDQGLQFLIQYYNGEERAKGNILERFSAQQFPDLHSELNLSSLELGDSALYFCASSLTHTDTQYFGPGTRLTVL.

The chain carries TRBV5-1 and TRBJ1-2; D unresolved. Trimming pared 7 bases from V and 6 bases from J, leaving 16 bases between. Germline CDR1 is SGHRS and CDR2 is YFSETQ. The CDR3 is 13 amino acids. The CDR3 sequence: CASGEPGLHGYTF. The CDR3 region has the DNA TGCGCCAGCGGTGAACCAGGACTGCATGGCTACACCTTC.

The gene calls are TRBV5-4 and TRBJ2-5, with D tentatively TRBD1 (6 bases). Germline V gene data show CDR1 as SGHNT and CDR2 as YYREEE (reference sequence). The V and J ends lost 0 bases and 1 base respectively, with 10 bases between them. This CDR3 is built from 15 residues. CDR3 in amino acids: CASSLDGQSQETQYF. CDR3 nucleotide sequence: TGTGCCAGCAGCTTGGACGGACAGAGCCAAGAGACCCAGTACTTC.